Sequencing of this T cell receptor beta chain was carried out in a study of blood T cell repertoires in COVID-19. Turning to the study itself: Acute and convalescent COVID-19 samples came from the United States, Italy and Spain. PBMCs, B-cell-depleted T cells, or T cells were the source of the cDNA or gDNA that made up the material.

This clone was seen only a few times. V was clipped by 6 bases and J by 7 bases; unmatched bases: 8. The CDR3 loop spans 13 amino acids. Germline CDR1 and CDR2: SGHAT and FQNNGV. Source study methods: The authors estimated nucleated cell counts from reference gene primer amplification. Only in-frame clones appear in the TCRdb table, and some are missing; sequencing was by immunoSEQ multiplex PCR. The D gene and trimming were derived from the DNA, and the V and J assignments and clone size from that table. The repertoire has roughly 89,000 clones, 70% to 90% of them found once; the top ten carry roughly a sixth.

The rearrangement uses TRBV11-2 and TRBJ1-2, with 7 bases lining up with TRBD1. The sample taken for sequencing was peripheral blood. This receptor was obtained from a woman of 80 years or more with acute or convalescent COVID-19. The chain's CDR3 is CASSLDRVSGYTF. The CDR3, as DNA: TGTGCCAGCAGTCTTGACAGGGTCTCTGGCTACACCTTC. The full variable domain, in which reference TRBV11-2 and TRBJ1-2 provide the parts outside the CDR3, is EAGVAQSPRYKIIEKRQSVAFWCNPISGHATLYWYQQILGQGPKLLIQFQNNGVVDDSQLPKDRFSAERLKGVDSTLKIQPAKLEDSAVYLCASSLDRVSGYTFGSGTRLTVV.